The 10 T cell receptor beta chains below come from one sample, sequenced in a study of cytomegalovirus exposure and HLA in healthy donors. The PCR ran on 60 Vbeta and 13 Jbeta primers. The assay was immunoSEQ multiplex PCR, and TCRdb's table has in-frame clones only and misses some. The sample contains 100,000 to 150,000 clones, 77% of which appear only once. Sequenced material: PBMCs. The receptors were gathered from a male donor in good health and CMV-seropositive.

There are a few counts of this clone. V gene TRBV5-4 combines with J gene TRBJ1-1, with TRBD1 identical over 12 bases. Trimming removed 4 bases from V and 5 bases from J; junction bases left unmatched: 3. Germline V gives CDR1 SGHNT, CDR2 YYREEE (reference sequence). The CDR3 spans 14 residues. The CDR3 region is CASSRDRGHTEAFF. Here the CDR3 DNA reads TGTGCCAGCAGCCGGGACAGGGGGCATACTGAAGCTTTCTTT.

This chain connects TRBV30 to TRBJ1-5, with a tentative D call TRBD1 (6 bases). Trimming pared 5 bases from V and 0 bases from J, leaving 14 bases between. In germline, CDR1 is GTSNPN, CDR2 SVGIG (reference sequence). The CDR3 extends over 15 amino acids. CDR3 in DNA: TGTGCCTGGTCCCTGGGGGCCTATAGCAATCAGCCCCAGCATTTT. Its translation: CAWSLGAYSNQPQHF.

As concerns this clone: A junction end diverges from the germline sequence, so it may reflect a read error. CDR3 in amino acids: CSSSLTQTGKNSPLHF. The CDR3 region has the DNA TGTTCCAGCAGCTTAACACAAACAGGGAAAAATTCACCCCTCCACTTT. The genes are TRBV7-9 and TRBJ1-6; tentative D call: TRBD1 (6 bases). CDR1 SEHNR and CDR2 FQNEAQ come from the germline V gene (reference sequence). The CDR3 consists of 16 residues. Full variable domain (outside the CDR3, taken from reference TRBV7-9 and TRBJ1-6): DTGVSQNPRHKITKRGQNVTFRCDPISEHNRLYWYRQTLGQGPEFLTYFQNEAQLEKSRLLSDRFSAERPKGSFSTLEIQRTEQGDSAMYLCSSSLTQTGKNSPLHFGNGTRLTVT.

V usage is TRBV5-6 and J usage is TRBJ1-1; maybe TRBD1 (5 bases). The CDR3 spans 14 residues. Germline V gene sequence: CDR1 SGHDT, CDR2 YYEEEE. V was pared by 2 bases and J by 3 bases, with 11 bases between. Written as DNA, the CDR3 is TGTGCCAGCAGCTTACCGAGGACACACACTGAAGCTTTCTTT. This gives the protein CASSLPRTHTEAFF.

This rearrangement joins TRBV5-4 to TRBJ2-3; D is possibly TRBD2 (5 bases). CDR3 length: 16 amino acids. V was cut by 4 bases and J by 0 bases, with 15 bases left in between. Germline loops: CDR1 SGHNT, CDR2 YYREEE (reference sequence). The CDR3 region has the DNA TGTGCCAGCAGCCAGGCTAGCCCACTTAGCACAGATACGCAGTATTTT. Translating it yields CASSQASPLSTDTQYF.

This clone was detected only once. This rearrangement joins TRBV6-1 to TRBJ2-2; 8 bases match TRBD1. The CDR3 totals 14 residues. Germline CDR1 reads MNHNS; CDR2 reads SASEGT. The J segment lost 5 bases and the V segment lost 11 bases, leaving 10 bases of the junction unmatched. This chain's CDR3 is CAGKDRVGTGELFF. In DNA form, the CDR3 reads TGTGCCGGGAAGGACAGGGTTGGGACCGGGGAGCTGTTTTTT.

The chain couples TRBV28 to TRBJ2-5; 8 bases map to TRBD2. The CDR3 loop spans 16 amino acids. The V gene's germline CDR1 is MDHEN and CDR2 SYDVKM. Trimming removed 4 bases from V and 5 bases from J; junction bases left unmatched: 12. CDR3 protein: CASSSEAGRATETQYF. The CDR3 DNA is TGTGCCAGCAGTTCCGAAGCCGGGAGGGCCACGGAGACCCAGTACTTC.

This clone was found a few times. The V gene is TRBV5-6, the J gene TRBJ1-6; TRBD1 agrees at 9 bases. Trimming cost V 4 bases and J 10 bases; bases outside gene matches: 9. The germline gives CDR1 SGHDT, CDR2 YYEEEE. The CDR3 has 15 amino acids. CDR3 sequence: CASSGTGRDASPLHF. Here the CDR3 DNA reads TGTGCCAGCAGCGGGACAGGGAGGGACGCGTCACCCCTCCACTTT.

This chain links TRBV25-1 with TRBJ2-5, with 13 bases aligning to TRBD2. The CDR3 runs to 13 residues. Trimming took 8 bases from V and 5 from J; bases not matched to a gene: 2. Germline CDR1 is MGHDK and CDR2 is SYGVNS. CDR3 in DNA: TGTGCCAGCTCACTAGCGGGAGGGGAGACCCAGTACTTC. It is translated as CASSLAGGETQYF.

CDR3 DNA: TGTGCCAGCAGCAGGGGGCTTGTTGAAAAACTGTTTTTT. This gives the protein CASSRGLVEKLFF. The chain is built from TRBV2 and TRBJ1-4, with 8 bases fitting TRBD1. Germline V gives CDR1 SNHLY, CDR2 FYNNEI. The CDR3 is 13 residues long. Trimming at V came to 6 bases and at J to 7 bases, leaving 4 bases not matched to a gene.